This T cell receptor beta chain was captured by sequencing in a study of blood T cell repertoires in COVID-19. Study overall: Sources were T cells, B-cell-depleted T cells, or PBMCs; the material itself was cDNA or gDNA.

The assay was immunoSEQ multiplex PCR, and TCRdb's table has in-frame clones only and misses some. The table includes approximately 330,000 clones, approximately 86% detected once. This clone was seen a few times. Sequenced: peripheral blood. The sequence was obtained from a man aged 25-45 years with COVID-19, enrolled during active disease.

CDR3 in amino acids: CASSVVDTNNSPLHF. In nucleotides, the CDR3 is TGTGCCAGCAGCGTAGTAGACACGAATAATTCACCCCTCCACTTT. The J gene is TRBJ1-6, the V gene TRBV9; D gene ambiguous. Trimming cost V 0 bases and J 5 bases, with 9 bases left between them. The V gene's germline CDR1 is SGDLS and CDR2 YYNGEE. This CDR3 region has 15 residues.